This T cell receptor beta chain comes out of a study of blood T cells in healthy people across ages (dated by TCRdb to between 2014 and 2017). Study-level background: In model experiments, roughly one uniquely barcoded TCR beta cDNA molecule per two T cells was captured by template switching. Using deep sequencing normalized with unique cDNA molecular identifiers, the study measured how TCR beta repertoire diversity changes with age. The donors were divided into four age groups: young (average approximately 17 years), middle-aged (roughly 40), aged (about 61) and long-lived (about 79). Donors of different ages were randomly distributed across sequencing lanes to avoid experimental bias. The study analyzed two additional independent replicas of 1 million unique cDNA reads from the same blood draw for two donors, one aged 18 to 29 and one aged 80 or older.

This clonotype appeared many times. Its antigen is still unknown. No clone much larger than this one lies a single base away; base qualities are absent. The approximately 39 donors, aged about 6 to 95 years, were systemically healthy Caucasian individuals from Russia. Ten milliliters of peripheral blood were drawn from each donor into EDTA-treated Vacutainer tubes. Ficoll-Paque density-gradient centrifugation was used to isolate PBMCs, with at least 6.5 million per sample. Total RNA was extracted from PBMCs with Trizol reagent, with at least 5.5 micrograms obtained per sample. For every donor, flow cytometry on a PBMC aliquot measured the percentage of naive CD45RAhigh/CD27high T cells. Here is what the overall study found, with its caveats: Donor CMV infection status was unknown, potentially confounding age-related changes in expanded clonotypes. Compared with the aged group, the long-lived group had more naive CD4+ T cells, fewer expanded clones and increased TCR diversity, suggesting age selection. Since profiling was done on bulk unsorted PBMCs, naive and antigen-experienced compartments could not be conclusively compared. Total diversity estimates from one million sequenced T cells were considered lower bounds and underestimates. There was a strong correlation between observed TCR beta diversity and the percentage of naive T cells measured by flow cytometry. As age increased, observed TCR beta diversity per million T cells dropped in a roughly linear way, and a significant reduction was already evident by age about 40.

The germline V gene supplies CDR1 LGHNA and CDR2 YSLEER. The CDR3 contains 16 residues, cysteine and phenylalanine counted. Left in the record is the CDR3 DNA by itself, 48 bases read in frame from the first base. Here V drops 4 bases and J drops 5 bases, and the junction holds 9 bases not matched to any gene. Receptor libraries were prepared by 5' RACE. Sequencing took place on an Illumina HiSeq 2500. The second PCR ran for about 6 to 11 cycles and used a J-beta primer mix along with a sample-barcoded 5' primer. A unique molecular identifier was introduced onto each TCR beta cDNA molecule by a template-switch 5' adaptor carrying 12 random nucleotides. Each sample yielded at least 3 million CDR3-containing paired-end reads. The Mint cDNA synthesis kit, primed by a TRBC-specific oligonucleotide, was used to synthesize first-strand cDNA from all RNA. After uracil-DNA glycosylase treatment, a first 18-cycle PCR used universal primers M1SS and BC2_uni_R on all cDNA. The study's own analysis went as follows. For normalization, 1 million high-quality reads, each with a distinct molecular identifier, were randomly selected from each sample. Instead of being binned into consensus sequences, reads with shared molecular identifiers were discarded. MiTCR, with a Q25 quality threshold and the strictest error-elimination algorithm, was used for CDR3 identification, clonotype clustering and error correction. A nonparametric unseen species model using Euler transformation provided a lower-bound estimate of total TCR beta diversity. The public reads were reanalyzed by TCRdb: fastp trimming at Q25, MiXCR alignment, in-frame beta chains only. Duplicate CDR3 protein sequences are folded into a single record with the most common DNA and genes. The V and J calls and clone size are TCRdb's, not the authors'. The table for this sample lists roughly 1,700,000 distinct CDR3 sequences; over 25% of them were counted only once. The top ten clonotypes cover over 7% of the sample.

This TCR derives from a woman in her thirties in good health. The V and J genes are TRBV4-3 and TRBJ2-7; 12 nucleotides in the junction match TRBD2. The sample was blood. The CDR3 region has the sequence CASSLALGLAGNEQYF. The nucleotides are TGCGCCAGCAGCCTTGCACTCGGACTAGCGGGAAACGAGCAGTACTTC.